This TCR beta chain was sequenced during a study of blood T cells in healthy people across ages. Study-level points and caveats: PBMCs left unsorted prevented a conclusive naive versus antigen-experienced comparison.

A second PCR, run for about 7 to 11 cycles, used a sample-barcoded 5' primer plus a J-beta primer mix. TCRdb redid the calling of the 5' RACE reads with MiXCR, one entry per CDR3 protein. Of 550,000 to 750,000 distinct CDR3 sequences in the sample, around 21% were seen once. Trimming stripped 5 bases from V and 5 bases from J, with 11 bases between. The CDR3 loop spans 13 amino acids. Germline assignment: CDR1 SGHAT and CDR2 FQNNGV. On this clonotype: No antigen is known for it.

This clonotype was obtained from a man in his 70s in good health. The chain joins TRBV11-2 to TRBJ2-3, with no clear D. The source material was blood. CDR3 nucleotide sequence: TGTGCCAGCAGCCGTCAACTTAAAGATACGCAGTATTTT. This encodes CASSRQLKDTQYF.